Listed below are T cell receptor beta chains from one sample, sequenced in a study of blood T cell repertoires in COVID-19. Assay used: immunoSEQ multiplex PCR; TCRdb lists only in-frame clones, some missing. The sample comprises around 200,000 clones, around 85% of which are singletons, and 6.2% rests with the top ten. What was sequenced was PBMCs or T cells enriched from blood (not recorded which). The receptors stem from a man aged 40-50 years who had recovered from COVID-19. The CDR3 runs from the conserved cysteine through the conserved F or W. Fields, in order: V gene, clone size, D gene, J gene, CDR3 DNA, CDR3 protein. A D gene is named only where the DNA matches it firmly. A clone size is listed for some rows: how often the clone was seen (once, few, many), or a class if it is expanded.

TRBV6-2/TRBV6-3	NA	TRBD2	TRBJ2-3	TGTGCCAGCAGTTACCCCCCGGCGGGGGGGCCCCATAGCACAGATACGCAGTATTTT	CASSYPPAGGPHSTDTQYF
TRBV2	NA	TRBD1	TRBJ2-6	TGTGCCATCTCTGGACAGGGAGTCCCTGGGGCCAACGTCCTGACTTTC	CAISGQGVPGANVLTF
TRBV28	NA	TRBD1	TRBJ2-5	TGTGCCAGCAGTTTAAGGACAGGGGGAGAGACCCAGTACTTC	CASSLRTGGETQYF
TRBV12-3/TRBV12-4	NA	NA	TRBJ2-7	TGTGCCAGCAGTTTGGGCTCTAAAGAGCAGTACTTC	CASSLGSKEQYF
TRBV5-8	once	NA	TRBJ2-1	TGTGCCAGCAGCCAGACAGCGTGGGGTGAGCAGTTCTTC	CASSQTAWGEQFF
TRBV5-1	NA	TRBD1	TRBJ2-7	TGCGCCAGCAGCTTTGGGACAGGGAACGAGCAGTACTTC	CASSFGTGNEQYF
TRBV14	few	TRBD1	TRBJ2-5	TGTGCCAGCAGCCACCTGGGACAGCAAGAGACCCAGTACTTC	CASSHLGQQETQYF
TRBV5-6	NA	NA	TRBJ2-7	TGTGCCAGCAGCTTGTCATCCGAGCAGTACTTC	CASSLSSEQYF
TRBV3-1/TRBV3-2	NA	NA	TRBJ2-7	TGTGCCAGCAGCCAAAGCGTGGGAGAAAGATACTTC	CASSQSVGERYF
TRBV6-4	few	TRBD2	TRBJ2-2	TGTGCCAGCAGTGACGGGGGGGACACCGGGGAGCTGTTTTTT	CASSDGGDTGELFF
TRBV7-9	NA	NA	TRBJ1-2	TGTGCCAGCAGCCCGGAGACAGTCTATGGCTACACCTTC	CASSPETVYGYTF
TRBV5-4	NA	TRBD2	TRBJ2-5	TGTGCCAGCAGCTTGGGGGCGGGAGACCAAGAGACCCAGTACTTC	CASSLGAGDQETQYF
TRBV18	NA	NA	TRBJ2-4	TGTGCCAGCTCATCCCTAATAGCCAAAAACATTCAGTACTTC	CASSSLIAKNIQYF
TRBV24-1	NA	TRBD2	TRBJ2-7	TGTGCCACCGGGAGGGAAGGGGAGCAGTACTTC	CATGREGEQYF
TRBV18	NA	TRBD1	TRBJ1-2	TGTGCCAGCTCACCAGGGACAGGCCGGGCCTGGGGCTACACCTTC	CASSPGTGRAWGYTF
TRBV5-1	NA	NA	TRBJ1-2	TGCGCCAGCAGCCCCACGGAGCCGAGGGACTATGGCTACACCTTC	CASSPTEPRDYGYTF
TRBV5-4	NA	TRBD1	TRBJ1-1	TGTGCCAGCAGCCCACAGGGGGTAGTCGCTGAAGCTTTCTTT	CASSPQGVVAEAFF
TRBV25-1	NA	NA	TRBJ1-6	TGTGCCAGCAGTGACCTGTATAATTCACCCCTCCACTTT	CASSDLYNSPLHF
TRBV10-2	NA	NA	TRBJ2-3	TGCGCCAGCAGTGAGTCGGGCCGTACGCAGTATTTT	CASSESGRTQYF
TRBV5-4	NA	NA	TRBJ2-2	TGTGCCAGCAGCTTAGTAGCCGGGGGGCGTTTCGGGGAGCTGTTTTTT	CASSLVAGGRFGELFF
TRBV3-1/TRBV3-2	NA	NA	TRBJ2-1	TGTGCCAGCCGCCAGGTGGGCGGGATGGCCTACAATGAGCAGTTCTTC	CASRQVGGMAYNEQFF
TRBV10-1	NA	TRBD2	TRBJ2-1	TGCGCCAGCAGTGAAGCGGGGGCCCTTTACAATGAGCAGTTCTTC	CASSEAGALYNEQFF
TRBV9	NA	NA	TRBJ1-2	TGTGCCAGCAGCCCCCGCCCAGGGGCCGACTATGGCTACACCTTC	CASSPRPGADYGYTF
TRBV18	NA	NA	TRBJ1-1	TGTGCCAGCTCACCGGTTACAGTGTTTGGTGAAGCTTTCTTT	CASSPVTVFGEAFF
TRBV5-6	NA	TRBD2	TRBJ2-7	TGTGCCAGCAGCCCAGGACGGGGCGGGGGGCAGTACTTC	CASSPGRGGGQYF
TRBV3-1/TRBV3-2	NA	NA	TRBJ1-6	TGTGCCAGCAGTTCGAGGGGAGGCTCCTTCCCCCTCCACTTT	CASSSRGGSFPLHF
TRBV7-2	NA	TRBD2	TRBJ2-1	TGTGCCAGCAGCCCGACTAGCGGGAGCGTCAATGAGCAGTTCTTC	CASSPTSGSVNEQFF
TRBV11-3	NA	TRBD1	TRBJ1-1	TGTGCCAGCAGCCCCGGCGGGACAGGACTCAGCACTGAAGCTTTCTTT	CASSPGGTGLSTEAFF
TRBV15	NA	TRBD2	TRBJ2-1	TGTGCCACCAGCAACCCCACAGATTGGTTTGGGGACTATTCCATTTACAATGAGCAGTTCTTC	CATSNPTDWFGDYSIYNEQFF
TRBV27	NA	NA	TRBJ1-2	TGTGCCAGCAGTTTATACCGAGGATATGGCTACACCTTC	CASSLYRGYGYTF
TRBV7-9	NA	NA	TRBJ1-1	TGTGCCAGCAGCCGGGACGGGCTTTCAGGGGCCACTGAAGCTTTCTTT	CASSRDGLSGATEAFF
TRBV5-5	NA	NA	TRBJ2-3	TGTGCCAGCAGCTTGACAGGGACCTTTGGCACAGATACGCAGTATTTT	CASSLTGTFGTDTQYF
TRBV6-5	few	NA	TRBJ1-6	TGTGCCAGCAGTTTCGGGGTGGGAGATAATTCACCCCTCCACTTT	CASSFGVGDNSPLHF
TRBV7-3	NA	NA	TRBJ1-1	TGTGCCAGCAGCACGGACTCAGACACTGAAGCTTTCTTT	CASSTDSDTEAFF
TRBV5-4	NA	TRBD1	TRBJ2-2	TGTGCCAGCAGCACCTCCGGGACAGCGACGATGAACACCGGGGAGCTGTTTTTT	CASSTSGTATMNTGELFF
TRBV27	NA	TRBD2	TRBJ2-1	TGTGCCAGCAGTTCATTAGGGGGGAGGGGAGCGGGAGGGACCTACAATGAGCAGTTCTTC	CASSSLGGRGAGGTYNEQFF
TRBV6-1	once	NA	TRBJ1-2	TGTGCCAGCAGTGAAGCGTCAGGGGTGAACTATGGCTACACCTTC	CASSEASGVNYGYTF
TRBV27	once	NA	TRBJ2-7	TGTGCCAGCTGGCAAAATTCCTACGAGCAGTACTTC	CASWQNSYEQYF
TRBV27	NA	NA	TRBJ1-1	TGTGCCAGCAGTTTTACACAGATGAACACTGAAGCTTTCTTT	CASSFTQMNTEAFF
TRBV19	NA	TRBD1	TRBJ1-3	TGTGCCAGTACCACACAGGGGTTCTCTGGAAACACCATATATTTT	CASTTQGFSGNTIYF
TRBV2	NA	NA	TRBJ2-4	TGTGCCAGCAGTGAACGGGGGTCAGAGGCCAAAAACATTCAGTACTTC	CASSERGSEAKNIQYF
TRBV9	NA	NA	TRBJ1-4	TGTGCCAGCAGCGGACAACCTAATGAAAAACTGTTTTTT	CASSGQPNEKLFF
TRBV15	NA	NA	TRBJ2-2	TGTGCATCGAGTAGGGGAAACACCGGGGAGCTGTTTTTT	CASSRGNTGELFF
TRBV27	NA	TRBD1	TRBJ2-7	TGTGCCAGCAGCTCCGGACAGGGGGACGAGCAGTACTTC	CASSSGQGDEQYF
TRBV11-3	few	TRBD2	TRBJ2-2	TGTGCCAGCAGCTTGGGGGGGGCCGGGGAGCTGTTTTTT	CASSLGGAGELFF
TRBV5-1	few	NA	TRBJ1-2	TGCGCCAGCAGCTTGGACGAACCGAGACAAAGGCCTTCTGGCTACACCTTC	CASSLDEPRQRPSGYTF
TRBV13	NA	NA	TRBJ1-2	TGTGCCAGCAGTCTAGCCCCGGAGGCGGCTGGCTACACCTTC	CASSLAPEAAGYTF
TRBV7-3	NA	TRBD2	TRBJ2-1	TGTGCCAGCAGCCTATCGCCGGGGGGGCACAATGAGCAGTTCTTC	CASSLSPGGHNEQFF
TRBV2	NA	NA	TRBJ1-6	TGTGCCAGTCTTAGGGGATCCTATAATTCACCCCTCCACTTT	CASLRGSYNSPLHF
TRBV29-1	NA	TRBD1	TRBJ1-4	TGCAGCGCTCCGGGACAGGGTAATGAAAAACTGTTTTTT	CSAPGQGNEKLFF
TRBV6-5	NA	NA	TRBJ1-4	TGTGCCAGCAGTTACTCGATCGGGGGGTTTAATGAAAAACTGTTTTTT	CASSYSIGGFNEKLFF
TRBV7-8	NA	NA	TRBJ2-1	TGTGCCAGCAGCCAAGTTAGAAATGAGCAGTTCTTC	CASSQVRNEQFF
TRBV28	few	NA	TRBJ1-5	TGTGCCAGCGGGTACAGCAGCCAGCATTTT	CASGYSSQHF